This TCR beta chain was observed in a study of cytomegalovirus exposure and HLA in healthy donors. A multiplex PCR was run with 60 Vbeta primers and 13 Jbeta primers. Using immunoSEQ multiplex PCR, the repertoire was profiled, and TCRdb retains in-frame clones only, with some absent. The table has some 250,000 clones, about 81% seen once; the top ten hold 4.5% to 6%. This clonotype was sampled from a woman aged 40 to 55 in good health and CMV-seropositive. The sequenced material came from PBMCs.

The CDR3 coding sequence is TGCGCCAGCAGCCCGGTGGCGGGCCCCAACTATGGCTACACCTTC. Its translation: CASSPVAGPNYGYTF. The rearrangement joins TRBV5-1 to TRBJ1-2, with unresolved D. V was cut by 4 bases and J by 2 bases, with 15 bases left in between. CDR1 is SGHRS and CDR2 is YFSETQ in the germline V gene. This CDR3 comprises 15 residues.